The 6 T cell receptor beta chains reported below all come from one sample, sequenced in a study of T cells in localized non-small cell lung cancer. Generated by immunoSEQ multiplex PCR, the TCRdb table keeps only in-frame clones and is missing some. The data contain about 2,900 clones, approximately 35% of them singletons. The sequenced sample was normal lung tissue next to the tumor, obtained before any cancer treatment. Receptors originate from a male donor older than 55 with stage I squamous cell lung carcinoma.

This chain joins TRBV9 and TRBJ1-1; D unclear. CDR3 length: 12 amino acids. CDR1 SGDLS and CDR2 YYNGEE come from the germline V gene. V dropped 9 bases and J dropped 3 bases, with 12 bases sitting between them. The CDR3 loop reads CATLEADTEAFF. CDR3 nucleotide sequence: TGTGCCACCCTAGAGGCCGACACTGAAGCTTTCTTT.

The chain joins TRBV9 to TRBJ2-2; either TRBD1 or TRBD2 may supply D (5 bases each). The CDR3 is made up of 15 amino acids. V dropped 4 bases and J dropped 2 bases, with 12 bases sitting between them. CDR1 is SGDLS, CDR2 YYNGEE, per germline. The CDR3 region is CASSITGTNTGELFF. In nucleotides, the CDR3 is TGTGCCAGCAGCATCACCGGGACCAACACCGGGGAGCTGTTTTTT.

The V gene is TRBV30, the J gene TRBJ1-5; D perhaps matches TRBD1 (5 bases). This CDR3 comprises 13 residues. Trimming removed 1 base at V and 5 bases at J, with 9 bases between. Looked up from germline, CDR1 is GTSNPN and CDR2 is SVGIG (reference sequence). Written as DNA, the CDR3 is TGTGCCTGGAGTGAGACAGCTGATCAGCCCCAGCATTTT. Translating it yields CAWSETADQPQHF.

The genes are TRBV6-8 and TRBJ2-7, with D unclear. Per germline, CDR1 MNHGY and CDR2 SAAAGT. The CDR3 runs to 13 residues. Trimming left V 10 bases short and J 5 bases short, with 18 bases between. CDR3 sequence (DNA): TGTGCCATCAGAAATAACTACGCGGACGAGCAGTACTTC. Protein: CAIRNNYADEQYF.

The chain carries TRBV30 and TRBJ1-1; D is ambiguous. Germline values: CDR1 GTSNPN, CDR2 SVGIG (reference sequence). The CDR3 is made up of 13 amino acids. Trimming took 7 bases from V and 0 from J, leaving 12 bases between them. CDR3 loop: CASWAIMNTEAFF. CDR3 sequence (DNA): TGTGCCTCCTGGGCTATCATGAACACTGAAGCTTTCTTT.

CDR3 nucleotides: TGTGCCAGCAGTGAAATGGGGAACACTGAAGCTTTCTTT. Amino acid sequence: CASSEMGNTEAFF. The gene calls are TRBV9 and TRBJ1-1; D is undetermined. The CDR3 extends over 13 amino acids. Germline V lookup: CDR1 SGDLS, CDR2 YYNGEE. V was trimmed by 5 bases and J by 1 base, leaving 9 bases between them.